What follows describes a single TCR beta chain. This sample stems from a study of blood T cell repertoires in COVID-19. Across the whole study: Sample material is recorded as cDNA or gDNA derived from T cells, B-cell-depleted T cells, or PBMCs.

The CDR3 sequence is 16 residues long. Germline V gives CDR1 SGDLS, CDR2 YYNGEE. The V segment lost 0 bases and the J segment 6 bases; nucleotides outside the gene matches: 9. Measured with immunoSEQ multiplex PCR; TCRdb has only the in-frame clones, and not every one. The sample gives roughly 180,000 clones, roughly 80% of which show up once; around 16% is in the top ten. The chain has TRBV9 and TRBJ2-3, with TRBD1 matching 8 bases. Sequencing was carried out using peripheral blood. This receptor was taken from a man in his 60s with active or convalescent COVID-19. CDR3 DNA sequence: TGTGCCAGCAGCGTAGATGCAGGGGGCTGGGTCGATACGCAGTATTTT. Translation gives CASSVDAGGWVDTQYF. Together with reference TRBV9 and TRBJ2-3, the CDR3 gives the full variable domain: DSGVTQTPKHLITATGQRVTLRCSPRSGDLSVYWYQQSLDQGLQFLIQYYNGEERAKGNILERFSAQQFPDLHSELNLSSLELGDSALYFCASSVDAGGWVDTQYFGPGTRLTVL.